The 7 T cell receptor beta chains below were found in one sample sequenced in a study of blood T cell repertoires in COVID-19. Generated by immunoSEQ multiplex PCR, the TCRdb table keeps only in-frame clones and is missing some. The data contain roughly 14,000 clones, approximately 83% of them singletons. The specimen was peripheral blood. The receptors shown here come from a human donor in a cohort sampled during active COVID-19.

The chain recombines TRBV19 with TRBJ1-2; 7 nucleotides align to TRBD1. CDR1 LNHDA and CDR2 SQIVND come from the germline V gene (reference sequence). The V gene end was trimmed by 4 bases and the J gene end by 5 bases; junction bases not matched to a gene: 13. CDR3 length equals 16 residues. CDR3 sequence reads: CASSTTGTVSGYGYTF. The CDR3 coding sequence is TGTGCCAGTAGTACAACCGGGACAGTCTCCGGATATGGCTACACCTTC.

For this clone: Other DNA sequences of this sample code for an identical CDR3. The DNA of the CDR3 is TGCGCCAGCAGCTTGGGTGCGGGGGGGCCGTACGAGCAGTACTTC. Protein sequence: CASSLGAGGPYEQYF. The genes are TRBV5-1 and TRBJ2-7; TRBD2 agrees at 9 bases. The CDR3 is 15 amino acids. Germline CDR1 is SGHRS and CDR2 is YFSETQ. V lost 0 bases and J lost 4; bases outside the gene matches: 5.

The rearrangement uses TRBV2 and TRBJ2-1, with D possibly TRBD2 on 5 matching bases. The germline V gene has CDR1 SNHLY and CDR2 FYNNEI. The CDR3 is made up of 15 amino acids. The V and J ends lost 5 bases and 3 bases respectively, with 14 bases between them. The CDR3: CASSIDIGGYNEQFF. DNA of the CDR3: TGTGCCAGCAGTATCGACATAGGAGGCTACAATGAGCAGTTCTTC.

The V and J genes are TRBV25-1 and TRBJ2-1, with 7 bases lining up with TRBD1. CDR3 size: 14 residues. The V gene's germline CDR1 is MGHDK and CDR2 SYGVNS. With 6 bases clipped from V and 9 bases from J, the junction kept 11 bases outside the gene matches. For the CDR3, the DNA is TGTGCCAGCAGCCCGGGACAGCCCTTCGGTGAGCAGTTCTTC. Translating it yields CASSPGQPFGEQFF.

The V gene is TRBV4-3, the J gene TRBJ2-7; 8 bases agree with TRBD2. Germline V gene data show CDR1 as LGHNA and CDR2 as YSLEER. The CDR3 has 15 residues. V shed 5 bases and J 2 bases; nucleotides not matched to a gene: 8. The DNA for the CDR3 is TGCGCCAGCAGCGAAGTAGCGGGGCGGACCTACGAGCAGTACTTC. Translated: CASSEVAGRTYEQYF.

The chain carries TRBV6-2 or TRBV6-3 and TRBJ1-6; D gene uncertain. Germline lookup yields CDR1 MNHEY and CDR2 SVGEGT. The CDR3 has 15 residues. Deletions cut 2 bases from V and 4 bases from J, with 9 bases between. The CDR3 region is CASSYGSPYNSPLHF. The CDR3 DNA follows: TGTGCCAGCAGTTACGGCTCACCTTATAATTCACCCCTCCACTTT.

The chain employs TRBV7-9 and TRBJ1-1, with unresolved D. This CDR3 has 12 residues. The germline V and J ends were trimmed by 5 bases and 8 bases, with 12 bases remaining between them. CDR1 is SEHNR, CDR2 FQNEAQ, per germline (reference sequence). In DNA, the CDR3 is TGTGCCAGCAGCCCGACTCGGTGGGAAGCTTTCTTT. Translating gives CASSPTRWEAFF.